This TCR beta chain was sequenced in a study of blood T cell repertoires in COVID-19. Overall study: Samples representing acute and convalescent COVID-19 were sourced from the United States, Italy and Spain.

Sequencing was performed with immunoSEQ multiplex PCR; in TCRdb, only in-frame clones are kept and a portion is missing. The table lists over 450,000 clones, about 89% of them singletons. V was cut by 6 bases and J by 5 bases, with 20 bases left in between. The CDR3 loop spans 16 amino acids. Germline assignment: CDR1 MDHEN and CDR2 SYDVKM. The rearrangement joins TRBV28 to TRBJ1-5; D perhaps matches TRBD1 (6 bases). Source material: peripheral blood. The clonotype was recovered from a woman in her forties or fifties with COVID-19, enrolled during active disease. The CDR3: CASSEAGTIVDQPQHF. In nucleotides, the CDR3 is TGTGCCAGCAGCGAAGCCGGGACAATCGTTGATCAGCCCCAGCATTTT.